The source of this T cell receptor beta chain is a study of blood T cells in healthy people across ages (dated by TCRdb to about 2015). Looking at the study overall: In model experiments, roughly one uniquely barcoded TCR beta cDNA molecule per two T cells was captured by template switching. To track age-related changes in TCR beta repertoire diversity, the study relied on deep sequencing normalized with unique cDNA molecular identifiers. The donors were split into four age groups: young (average 16 years), middle-aged (about 40), aged (roughly 65) and long-lived (more than 80). To avoid experimental bias, donors of different ages were distributed randomly across sequencing lanes. For two donors (one aged 18 to 30 and one aged 80 or older), the study analyzed two additional independent replicas of 1 million unique cDNA reads from the same blood draw. On the study overall, not on this receptor specifically: Observed TCR beta diversity per million T cells fell roughly linearly with age, and a significant reduction was already apparent by age about 43. The long-lived group showed more naive CD4+ T cells, fewer expanded clones and increased TCR diversity than the aged group, suggesting age selection. The CMV infection status of donors was not known, potentially confounding age-related changes in expanded clonotypes. Because profiling used bulk unsorted PBMCs, naive and antigen-experienced compartments could not be compared conclusively. Observed TCR beta diversity correlated strongly with the percentage of naive T cells measured by flow cytometry. Estimates of total diversity based on one million sequenced T cells were considered lower bounds and underestimates.

Library prep was done by 5' RACE. TCRdb shows the sequencer as Illumina HiSeq 2500. The second PCR ran for about 6 to 12 cycles and used a J-beta primer mix along with a sample-barcoded 5' primer. A template-switch 5' adaptor carrying 12 random nucleotides introduced a unique molecular identifier onto each TCR beta cDNA molecule. Each sample yielded at least 2.5 million CDR3-containing paired-end reads. First-strand cDNA was synthesized from all RNA with the Mint cDNA synthesis kit, primed by a TRBC-specific oligonucleotide. After uracil-DNA glycosylase treatment, a first 18-cycle PCR used universal primers M1SS and BC2_uni_R on all cDNA. From the authors' description of their analysis: For normalization, 1 million high-quality reads, each with a distinct molecular identifier, were randomly selected from each sample. Instead of being binned into consensus sequences, reads that shared molecular identifiers were thrown out. MiTCR, run with a Q25 quality threshold and the strictest error-elimination algorithm, handled CDR3 identification, clonotype clustering and error correction. A nonparametric unseen species model with Euler transformation was used to estimate lower-bound total TCR beta diversity. TCRdb redid the processing of the public reads, applying fastp at Q25 and MiXCR, and retained in-frame beta chains. Rows merge per CDR3 protein into single entries with the most common DNA and genes. Here the V and J calls rest on TCRdb's processing, not on the authors' analysis. The sample table lists about 1.6 million distinct CDR3 sequences, about 35% of them with a count of one. Jointly, the top ten make up over 9% of the sample.

The CDR3 starts with the cysteine, ends with the phenylalanine, and has 14 residues. Kept here is only the CDR3 DNA, which spans 42 bases and is read in frame from base 1. V has 11 bases trimmed and J has 12 bases trimmed; junction bases matching no gene number 18. Via the germline V gene, CDR1 is SGHTA and CDR2 FQGNSA. Systemically healthy Caucasian individuals from Russia, some 40 in total and aged 6 to 90 years, were included as donors. Each donor gave about 10 milliliters of peripheral blood, drawn into EDTA-treated Vacutainer tubes. Ficoll-Paque density-gradient centrifugation was used to isolate PBMCs, with at least 7 million obtained per sample. Trizol reagent was used to extract total RNA from the PBMCs, yielding at least 5.5 micrograms per sample. Naive CD45RAhigh/CD27high T cell percentages were measured by flow cytometry on a PBMC aliquot from every donor. As to this clonotype: Which antigen it targets is not known. Within one base of it there is no much larger clone, and no base qualities were kept.

This receptor chain uses TRBV7-2 and TRBJ2-7; TRBD2 fits 11 bases in the junction. The receptor was derived from a woman in her thirties in good health. Sequenced input: blood. The DNA is as follows: TGTGCCGTCAGTGAGTTAGCGGGAGGGCCCGGGTTGTACTTC. It specifies CAVSELAGGPGLYF.